Listed below are T cell receptor beta chains from one sample, sequenced in a study of regulatory T cells in long-lasting Graves disease. TCRdb called the multiplex PCR reads again in MiXCR, with one record for every CDR3 protein. Here the sample spans more than 350,000 distinct CDR3 sequences, approximately 15% being singletons. The sample was also linked to a second study, of T cells in Graves' hyperthyroidism and ophthalmopathy.

This specimen consisted of peripheral blood mononuclear cells (PBMCs), obtained at new diagnosis, from a patient treated with antithyroid drugs. The source of these receptors is a woman aged 25 to 39 with Graves disease. Both conserved end residues are part of each CDR3. A D gene is named only where the DNA matches it firmly. Where a row states a size, it is once, few, many or the class of an expanded clone; other rows omit it.

d_gene	len	abundance	v_gene	j_gene	CDR3nt	CDR3aa
TRBD1	13	-	TRBV29-1	TRBJ1-4	TGCAGCGTCCGGACAGGAGATAATGAAAAACTGTTTTTT	CSVRTGDNEKLFF
TRBD2	18	-	TRBV3-1	TRBJ2-7	TGTGCCAGCAGCCCTGTGCCGGGACTAGCGGTTGATCCCTACGAGCAGTACTTC	CASSPVPGLAVDPYEQYF
TRBD2	16	-	TRBV28	TRBJ2-3	TGTGCCAGCAGTCTCGGGACTAGCGGGAGTGGGGATACGCAGTATTTT	CASSLGTSGSGDTQYF
TRBD2	13	many	TRBV20-1	TRBJ2-7	TGCAGTGGTTCCGGGACTACCTCCTACGAGCAGTACTTC	CSGSGTTSYEQYF
TRBD1	17	-	TRBV14	TRBJ2-1	TGTGCCAGCAGCCAAGTGTCAGGGGGTCTTTCGGGCAATGAGCAGTTCTTC	CASSQVSGGLSGNEQFF
TRBD1	16	few	TRBV25-1	TRBJ2-3	TGTGCCAGCAGTCCGACGGGGACAGCAGGTTCAGATACGCAGTATTTT	CASSPTGTAGSDTQYF
-	15	-	TRBV5-6	TRBJ1-2	TGTGCCAGCAGCTGGAGGTCTACCCGAACGGGGGGCTACACCTTC	CASSWRSTRTGGYTF
-	16	-	TRBV16	TRBJ1-2	TGTGCCAGCAGCCAAGGAAAGGCGGGAGTTGAGGATGGCTACACCTTC	CASSQGKAGVEDGYTF
-	15	many	TRBV18	TRBJ2-7	TGTGCCAGCTCACCTGCCACTTATGACTTCTACGAGCAGTACTTC	CASSPATYDFYEQYF
-	12	many	TRBV11-3	TRBJ1-2	TGTGCCAGCAGCCGCGGGGGACTCCACTACACCTTC	CASSRGGLHYTF
-	15	few	TRBV24-1	TRBJ2-1	TGTGCCACCAGTCCGACTAGTGGTGCCTACAATGAGCAGTTCTTC	CATSPTSGAYNEQFF
TRBD1	15	-	TRBV16	TRBJ1-2	TGTGCCAGCAGCCAATCGCCGGGACAGGGTGATGGCTACACCTTC	CASSQSPGQGDGYTF
-	19	-	TRBV5-1	TRBJ1-2	TGCGCCAGCAGCTTGAAGACCTTCTTTGCGCGCCACGAGGACTATGGCTACACCTTC	CASSLKTFFARHEDYGYTF
-	15	many	TRBV20-1	TRBJ2-3	TGCAGTGCTAGAGAGGGGGGGGGGCGGACAGATACGCAGTATTTT	CSAREGGGRTDTQYF
-	17	-	TRBV5-1	TRBJ2-7	TGCGCCAGCAGCAGCTCAGGTGCGGGTGGCTTCTCCTACGAGCAGTACTTC	CASSSSGAGGFSYEQYF
TRBD1	18	many	TRBV11-2	TRBJ1-1	TGTGCCAGCAGCTTTCCTGGGTACAGGGGGACAATGAACACTGAAGCTTTCTTT	CASSFPGYRGTMNTEAFF
-	14	many	TRBV6-5	TRBJ1-1	TGTGCCAGCAGTTATTCTCAGGAGAACACTGAAGCTTTCTTT	CASSYSQENTEAFF
-	17	many	TRBV14	TRBJ2-1	TGTGCCAGCAGCCAAGTTGGCGGGGTCCGGGCCGGCCATGAGCAGTTCTTC	CASSQVGGVRAGHEQFF
-	15	few	TRBV19	TRBJ1-1	TGTGCCAGTAAGGGCACGACGGAAAAGAACACTGAAGCTTTCTTT	CASKGTTEKNTEAFF
TRBD1	14	many	TRBV7-3	TRBJ2-1	TGTGCCAGCAGCTTGACAGGGGGCTCGAATGAGCAGTTCTTC	CASSLTGGSNEQFF
TRBD1	11	-	TRBV24-1	TRBJ2-7	TGTGCCACCGGACAGGGGTACGAGCAGTACTTC	CATGQGYEQYF
-	17	-	TRBV7-6	TRBJ2-3	TGTGCCAGCAGCTTAGAGGGTCCAGAACCGATCACAGATACGCAGTATTTT	CASSLEGPEPITDTQYF
-	12	many	TRBV30	TRBJ2-3	TGTGCCTGGAGTTCATCGGGAGATACGCAGTATTTT	CAWSSSGDTQYF
TRBD2	15	few	TRBV27	TRBJ2-2	TGTGCCAGCAGTCCCAGCGGGAGGGCCGCCGGGGAGCTGTTTTTT	CASSPSGRAAGELFF
-	13	many	TRBV20-1	TRBJ1-2	TGCAGTGCTAGAGGTGGGGGGGACTATGGCTACACCTTC	CSARGGGDYGYTF
TRBD1	11	few	TRBV7-9	TRBJ1-1	TGTGCCAGCAGCCCATCACAGGGGGACGGCTTT	CASSPSQGDGF
-	14	many	TRBV30	TRBJ2-1	TGTGCCTGGAGGACAGAAAGAGCCCCTTATGAGCAGTTCTTC	CAWRTERAPYEQFF
-	10	-	TRBV20-1	TRBJ1-3	TGCAGTGCTATGCTAGACACCATATATTTT	CSAMLDTIYF
-	11	many	TRBV20-1	TRBJ2-7	TGCAGTGCCAAGAAATACTACGAGCAGTACTTC	CSAKKYYEQYF
-	13	-	TRBV11-2	TRBJ1-6	TGTGCCAGCAGCTTAGATCTTCTATCACCCCTCCACTTT	CASSLDLLSPLHF
TRBD2	15	few	TRBV12-3/TRBV12-4	TRBJ2-2	TGTGCCAGCAGTTTCTTAGCGGGAACTACCGGGGAGCTGTTTTTT	CASSFLAGTTGELFF
-	15	-	TRBV7-3	TRBJ2-1	TGTGCCAGCAGCTTAACGAGGGAAACCTACAATGAGCAGTTCTTC	CASSLTRETYNEQFF
-	15	many	TRBV2	TRBJ2-3	TGTGCCAGCAACGGGATAGCGGCCTACACAGATACGCAGTATTTT	CASNGIAAYTDTQYF
-	14	few	TRBV9	TRBJ2-7	TGTGCCAGCAGCTCTTCCGGGACACTTTACGAGCAGTACTTC	CASSSSGTLYEQYF
-	12	few	TRBV5-1	TRBJ2-1	TGCGCCAGCGGGACTGTGCTAAATGAGCAGTTCTTC	CASGTVLNEQFF
-	13	-	TRBV27	TRBJ1-4	TGTGCCAGCAGTAGGTCGACCTCGGGGAAACTGTTTTTT	CASSRSTSGKLFF
TRBD2	14	many	TRBV18	TRBJ2-5	TGTGCCAGCTTAAGCGGGAGCATACAAGAGACCCAGTACTTC	CASLSGSIQETQYF
TRBD2	14	few	TRBV6-1	TRBJ2-1	TGTGCCAGCCGAGGCGCGGCGCGGGGGAATGAGCAGTTCTTC	CASRGAARGNEQFF
TRBD1	14	many	TRBV12-3/TRBV12-4	TRBJ1-5	TGTGCCAGCAGCCAGACAGGGGGCAATCAGCCCCAGCATTTT	CASSQTGGNQPQHF
TRBD1	16	-	TRBV20-1	TRBJ1-6	TGCAGTGCTAGAGATCAGGGGGTTGGCCGTCGTTCTCCCCTCCACTTT	CSARDQGVGRRSPLHF